This T cell receptor (beta chain) was observed in a study of blood T cell repertoires in COVID-19. The CDR3 spans 17 residues. Germline V lookup: CDR1 LGHDT, CDR2 YNNKEL (reference sequence). Losses at the gene ends were 2 bases for V and 2 bases for J; bases not matched to a gene: 3. The protocol was immunoSEQ multiplex PCR, while the TCRdb copy is restricted to in-frame clones and leaves out a portion. The sample lists about 350,000 clones, 85% to 90% occurring once. J is TRBJ2-3 and V is TRBV3-1 (or the pseudogene TRBV3-2); 14 bases align to TRBD2. The sample taken for sequencing was PBMCs or T cells enriched from blood (not recorded which). This clonotype was obtained from a woman aged 30 to 39 who had been exposed to COVID-19. The DNA of the CDR3 is TGTGCCAGCAGCCAAAGGGGACTAGCGGGAGTCACAGATACGCAGTATTTT. It encodes CASSQRGLAGVTDTQYF.